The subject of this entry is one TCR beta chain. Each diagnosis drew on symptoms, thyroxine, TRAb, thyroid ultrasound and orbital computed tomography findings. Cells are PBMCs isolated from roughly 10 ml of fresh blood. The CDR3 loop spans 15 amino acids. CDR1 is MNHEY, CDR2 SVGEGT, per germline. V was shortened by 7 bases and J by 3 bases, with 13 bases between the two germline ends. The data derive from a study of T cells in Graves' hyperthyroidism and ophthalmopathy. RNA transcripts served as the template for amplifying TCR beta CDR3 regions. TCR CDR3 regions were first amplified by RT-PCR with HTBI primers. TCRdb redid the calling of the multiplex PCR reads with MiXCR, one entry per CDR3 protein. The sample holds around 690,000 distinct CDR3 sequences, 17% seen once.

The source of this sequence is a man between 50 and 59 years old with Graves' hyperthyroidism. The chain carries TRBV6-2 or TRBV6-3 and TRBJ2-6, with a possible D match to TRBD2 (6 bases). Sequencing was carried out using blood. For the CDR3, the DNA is TGTGCCAGCACCTACGGGGGTGGTGGGGCCAACGTCCTGACTTTC. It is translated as CASTYGGGGANVLTF.